Listed here is a single T cell receptor (beta chain). Antigen: not known. Extracted from the samples, RNA was reverse transcribed into cDNA to serve as the sequencing template. The method was immunoSEQ multiplex PCR; TCRdb's version includes in-frame clones alone and lacks a portion of them. The sample lists some 170,000 clones; 53% were seen once. This sample is part of a study of CD8+ T cells in alopecia areata. Study-level background: The investigators scored severity in treated patients by the percentage of affected scalp area. Findings of the study overall: Expanded CD8+ clones among the top 100, and scalp clonality, were significantly decreased by tofacitinib. Scalp samples also yield sequences of resident alphabeta T cells from normal skin. It was lesional scalp, especially alopecia totalis/universalis, that showed higher clonality than normal scalp.

Trimming stripped 2 bases from V and 9 bases from J, with 14 bases between. This CDR3 is built from 13 residues. Germline-derived CDR1 and CDR2 are GTSNPN and SVGIG (reference sequence). Treatment here: oral pan-JAK inhibitor, 5-10 mg twice daily. The chain recombines TRBV30 with TRBJ2-1; weak D call: TRBD2 (6 bases). Material: CD8+ T cells sorted from blood, obtained at week 24, from a patient treated with tofacitinib. The receptor was isolated from a human donor with alopecia areata. The CDR3 sequence: CAWSLMGGGEQFF. The CDR3 DNA is TGTGCCTGGAGTCTAATGGGGGGAGGTGAGCAGTTCTTC.